These 17 T cell receptor beta chains came from one sample sequenced in a study of blood T cells in healthy people across ages (dated by TCRdb to about 2015). The receptor library was made with 5' RACE. The sample was run on an Illumina HiSeq 2500. A second PCR of about 6 to 11 cycles was performed with a sample-barcoded 5' primer and a J-beta primer mix. TCRdb reanalyzed the raw reads on its own, using fastp at Q25 for trimming and MiXCR for clone calling, and kept in-frame beta chains. One record per CDR3 amino acid sequence lists the most common genes and DNA. The sample data list about 1.4 million distinct CDR3 sequences, and almost 60% of these were observed just once. Over 5% of the sample comes from the top ten. Material for sequencing was blood. The receptors shown here come from a man aged 18 to 29 in good health.

V gene TRBV7-2 combines with J gene TRBJ2-7, with a weak D call TRBD1 (5 bases). Trimming shortened V by 1 base and J by 3 bases, and 13 bases separated the two germline ends. Germline CDR1 reads SGHTA; CDR2 reads FQGNSA. This CDR3 spans 15 amino acids. The CDR3 bases are TGTGCCAGCAGCTTAGAAGGGGCCGTTATCTACGAGCAGTACTTC. Translated, it gives CASSLEGAVIYEQYF.

The gene calls are TRBV9 and TRBJ2-4, with D uncertain. Germline V CDR1 and CDR2: SGDLS, YYNGEE. The CDR3 runs to 12 residues. Deletions cut 5 bases from V and 5 bases from J, with 8 bases between. The CDR3 loop is CASSGDENIQYF. The CDR3 DNA is TGTGCCAGCAGTGGTGATGAAAACATTCAGTACTTC.

This chain links TRBV15 with TRBJ1-3, with TRBD1 matching 8 bases. Germline values: CDR1 LNHNV, CDR2 YYDKDF (reference sequence). The CDR3 length is 14 residues. Germline trimming cut 4 bases from V and 3 bases from J; bases unmatched to any gene: 2. Here the CDR3 DNA reads TGTGCCACCAGCACCGACAGGGGTGGAAACACCATATATTTT. Translating gives CATSTDRGGNTIYF.

This clonotype was seen a few times. A junction boundary mismatches the germline segment, possibly from a read error. V gene TRBV29-1 combines with J gene TRBJ1-1; D not resolved. Germline V gene data show CDR1 as SQVTM and CDR2 as ANQGSEA. The CDR3 is made up of 13 amino acids. The CDR3 reads CSVRQVENPEAFF. CDR3 in DNA: TGCAGCGTTCGTCAGGTTGAGAACCCTGAAGCTTTCTTT.

This chain uses TRBV6-5 with TRBJ2-3, with 11 bases identical to TRBD2. Germline CDR1 and CDR2: MNHEY and SVGAGI. Trimming took 5 bases from V and 5 from J; bases not matched to a gene: 6. The length of the CDR3 is 15 residues. CDR3 loop: CASSPGLAAVDTQYF. CDR3 DNA sequence: TGTGCCAGCAGTCCGGGACTAGCGGCAGTAGATACGCAGTATTTT.

This chain connects TRBV20-1 to TRBJ1-2; TRBD1 agrees at 9 bases. Germline loops: CDR1 DFQATT, CDR2 SNEGSKA (reference sequence). Trimming cost V 2 bases and J 3 bases; bases outside gene matches: 7. This CDR3 has 15 amino acids. CDR3 region: CSARNTQGAHYGYTF. The CDR3 DNA follows: TGCAGTGCTAGAAATACACAGGGGGCTCACTATGGCTACACCTTC.

The chain employs TRBV2 and TRBJ2-5; D gene uncertain. The J call may be faulty, since TRBJ2-7 better matches the DNA end. The CDR3 is 15 amino acids. The germline V gene has CDR1 SNHLY and CDR2 FYNNEI. The CDR3 nucleotides are TGTGCCAGCTGGGATGCGCGGCGGCTCGGGTACGAGCAGTACTTC. Amino acid sequence: CASWDARRLGYEQYF.

The chain combines TRBV6-5 with TRBJ1-4, with no clear D. There are 16 residues in the CDR3. The germline CDR1 and CDR2 sequences are MNHEY and SVGAGI. V lost 1 base to trimming and J lost 8 bases, with 17 bases between them. The CDR3 region has the DNA TGTGCCAGCAGTTACTACCTCGGGGTTGATCAGGAAAAACTGTTTTTT. Its protein is CASSYYLGVDQEKLFF.

The V call is TRBV7-9, the J call TRBJ1-2; no definite D call. The CDR3 is 15 amino acids. The V and J ends lost 1 base and 1 base respectively, with 10 bases between them. Germline CDR1 and CDR2: SEHNR and FQNEAQ (reference sequence). CDR3 nucleotides: TGTGCCAGCAGCTTAGGGTCAGATAATAACTATGGCTACACCTTC. It yields the protein CASSLGSDNNYGYTF.

The V and J genes are TRBV5-6 and TRBJ2-3, with a tentative D call TRBD2 (5 bases). V lost 5 bases to trimming and J lost 3 bases, with 10 bases between them. This CDR3 is built from 13 residues. Germline V gene sequence: CDR1 SGHDT, CDR2 YYEEEE. The DNA of the CDR3 is TGTGCCAGCAGGACGGACTGGACAGATACGCAGTATTTT. The encoded protein is CASRTDWTDTQYF.

The CDR3 DNA reads as TGTGCCAGCCACACGGAGGGGACCTACGAGCAGTACTTC. This codes for CASHTEGTYEQYF. This chain connects TRBV3-1 to TRBJ2-4; D possibly corresponds to TRBD2 (6 bases). The J call may be in error: the DNA end matches TRBJ2-7 better. Germline V lookup: CDR1 LGHDT, CDR2 YNNKEL (reference sequence). This CDR3 comprises 13 residues.

This clonotype was counted a few times. A much larger clone sits a single nucleotide away, making a read error possible. The genes are TRBV7-2 and TRBJ2-1; 8 nucleotides line up with TRBD2. Germline-derived CDR1 and CDR2 are SGHTA and FQGNSA. The CDR3 is 14 amino acids. V shed 4 bases, J shed 7 bases, and the junction held 6 bases outside the gene matches. CDR3 DNA: TGTGCCAGCAGCTCAGGGACTAGGTCTAATGAGCAGTTCTTC. Translating gives CASSSGTRSNEQFF. Full variable domain (missing parts from reference TRBV7-2 and TRBJ2-1): GAGVSQSPSNKVTEKGKDVELRCDPISGHTALYWYRQSLGQGLEFLIYFQGNSAPDKSGLPSDRFSAERTGGSVSTLTIQRTQQEDSAVYLCASSSGTRSNEQFFGPGTRLTVL.

J is TRBJ2-1 and V is TRBV25-1; D gene unclear. Trimming removed 2 bases from V and 9 bases from J, with 8 bases in between. CDR1 is MGHDK and CDR2 is SYGVNS in the germline V gene. CDR3 length: 12 residues. This chain's CDR3 is CASSEQTTEQFF. The CDR3 DNA is TGTGCCAGCAGTGAACAGACGACTGAGCAGTTCTTC.

This chain connects TRBV29-1 to TRBJ2-5, with D unclear. Germline CDR1 and CDR2: SQVTM and ANQGSEA. This CDR3 spans 13 amino acids. V lost 7 bases to trimming and J lost 4 bases, with 16 bases between them. CDR3 amino acids: CSASGVLTETQYF. In DNA, the CDR3 is TGCAGCGCTTCTGGGGTTCTGACAGAGACCCAGTACTTC.

This chain joins TRBV5-5 and TRBJ1-1; 7 bases align to TRBD1. This CDR3 has 15 amino acids. Germline CDR1 is SGHKS and CDR2 is YYEKEE (reference sequence). Unmatched junction bases numbered 6, after V lost 4 bases and J lost 0 bases. This chain's CDR3 is CASSRDSEMNTEAFF. The CDR3 DNA follows: TGTGCCAGCAGCAGGGACAGTGAGATGAACACTGAAGCTTTCTTT.

This clonotype showed up just a few times. The V call is TRBV15, the J call TRBJ1-5; D call uncertain. The CDR3 length is 13 residues. Trimming shortened V by 3 bases and J by 4 bases, and 7 bases separated the two germline ends. Germline V lookup: CDR1 LNHNV, CDR2 YYDKDF (reference sequence). CDR3 sequence (DNA): TGTGCCACCAGCAGGTCTAGGAATCAGCCCCAGCATTTT. Translated, it gives CATSRSRNQPQHF.

The chain couples TRBV11-1 to TRBJ2-3, with 11 bases lining up with TRBD2. The V gene's germline CDR1 is SGHAT and CDR2 FQDESV (reference sequence). The CDR3 totals 16 residues. V gave up 1 base and J gave up 4 bases; unmatched junction bases: 4. DNA for the CDR3: TGTGCCAGCAGCTTAGGCACTAGCGGGAGCGCAGATACGCAGTATTTT. This encodes CASSLGTSGSADTQYF.